Presented here are 5 T cell receptor beta chains from one specimen sequenced in a study of blood T cell repertoires in COVID-19. The assay was immunoSEQ multiplex PCR, and TCRdb's table has in-frame clones only and misses some. The profile shows 150,000 or so clones, around 83% of them singletons. The source material was peripheral blood. The receptors derive from a woman aged 55-70 years with acute or convalescent COVID-19.

With regard to this clone: No conserved phenylalanine or tryptophan ends this CDR3, so it is likely a read error. The DNA is left out, because the CDR3 cannot be placed on it with certainty; the CDR3 is given as TCRdb lists it. The chain uses TRBV2 and TRBJ2-7; TRBD2, the table's D call, was not compared with the DNA. The CDR3 length is 12 residues, termini included. Germline CDR1 and CDR2: SNHLY and FYNNEI. Here the CDR3 reads CASSGGTRLAAP.

The chain is built from TRBV3-1 (or the pseudogene TRBV3-2) and TRBJ2-3; D uncertain. This CDR3 is 16 amino acids long. V was shortened by 0 bases and J by 0 bases, with 10 bases between the two germline ends. Germline values: CDR1 LGHDT, CDR2 YNNKEL (reference sequence). CDR3: CASSQDRVASTDTQYF. CDR3 nucleotide sequence: TGTGCCAGCAGCCAAGATCGTGTAGCTAGCACAGATACGCAGTATTTT.

This clone came up once. This chain connects TRBV3-1 (or the pseudogene TRBV3-2) to TRBJ1-6; 8 bases match TRBD1. After removal of 4 bases from V and 2 bases from J, the junction contained 10 bases not matched to a gene. The CDR3 consists of 18 residues. Per the germline V gene, CDR1 is LGHDT and CDR2 is YNNKEL (reference sequence). CDR3 loop: CASSRGQGTETYNSPLHF. The CDR3 coding sequence is TGTGCCAGCAGCCGAGGACAGGGTACGGAGACCTATAATTCACCCCTCCACTTT.

This rearrangement joins TRBV19 to TRBJ1-5; a possible D gene is TRBD1 (5 bases). Germline V gene data show CDR1 as LNHDA and CDR2 as SQIVND (reference sequence). V was pared by 6 bases and J by 5 bases, with 11 bases between. The CDR3 length is 13 residues. The CDR3 loop is CASRLGVDQPQHF. DNA of the CDR3: TGTGCCAGTAGGCTAGGGGTTGATCAGCCCCAGCATTTT.

The chain carries TRBV4-1 and TRBJ1-2; 7 nucleotides match TRBD1. The CDR3 extends over 14 amino acids. Per germline, CDR1 MGHRA and CDR2 YSYEKL. Unmatched junction bases numbered 1, after V lost 0 bases and J lost 3 bases. Here the CDR3 reads CASSQDGTDYGYTF. The DNA of the CDR3 is TGCGCCAGCAGCCAAGATGGGACAGACTATGGCTACACCTTC.